The source of this T cell receptor beta chain is a study of T cells after yellow fever vaccination. Background on the study: The SMART-Seq v4 Ultra Low Input method served to prepare the low-cell-number fractions. Points from the study as a whole: Most clones from primary vaccination resurfaced after the booster (around 97% CD4, over 85% CD8).

After removal of 1 base from V and 0 bases from J, the junction contained 1 base not matched to a gene. The germline V gene has CDR1 SEHNR and CDR2 FQNEAQ (reference sequence). The CDR3 runs to 15 residues. In this sample, this clonotype turned up many times. What it binds is unknown. Template switching with 5'RACE generated the TCR cDNA and added a universal primer site and UMIs. MiXCR, run by TCRdb on the 5' RACE reads, gives a single entry per CDR3 protein. The table records 200,000 to 250,000 distinct CDR3 sequences, 6.9% of them present only once. This sequence was found in a man aged 25 to 40 who received the YFV17D yellow fever vaccine. V and J are TRBV7-9 and TRBJ2-5; TRBD1 matches 8 bases. The input for sequencing was CD4+ T cells sorted from PBMCs, taken 15 days after the yellow fever booster vaccination. This CDR3 reads CASSLGDRNQETQYF. The DNA for the CDR3 is TGTGCCAGCAGCTTAGGGGACAGGAACCAAGAGACCCAGTACTTC.